This entry features one TCR beta chain sequence. The source of the sample is a study of metastatic and nonmetastatic thyroid tumors. TCRdb re-clonotyped the PCR reads through MiXCR. The repertoire holds fewer than 40,000 clones, with around 33% as singletons. The CDR3 runs 13 residues. Germline V CDR1 and CDR2: LNHNV, YYDKDF (reference sequence). V dropped 0 bases and J dropped 6 bases, with 9 bases sitting between them. Treatment of any kind had been given to no patient before thyroid surgery. The genes are TRBV15 and TRBJ2-7; D not resolved. The sample taken for sequencing was tumor tissue. The source is a female donor with papillary thyroid cancer or a benign thyroid nodule (not recorded which). Some clones in this sample may be carry-over from other donors' samples. CDR3 region: CATSRDVVGEQYF. CDR3 bases: TGTGCCACCAGCAGAGACGTCGTCGGCGAGCAGTACTTC.